Each of the 14 T cell receptor beta chains below was sequenced from the same sample in a study of CD8 T cells in Susac syndrome. Reverse transcription of roughly 0.5 to 1 ug RNA used random hexamers. TCRdb processed the immunoSEQ multiplex PCR reads anew with MiXCR; each CDR3 protein has one entry. The sample includes about 190,000 distinct CDR3 sequences, 95% of them seen just once. Sample: CD4+ T cells from PBMCs. The origin of the receptors is a human donor with Susac syndrome.

The V gene is TRBV3-1, the J gene TRBJ2-5, with 9 nucleotides matching TRBD1. The CDR3 runs 15 residues. Germline trimming cut 3 bases from V and 3 bases from J; bases unmatched to any gene: 5. Germline CDR1 LGHDT, CDR2 YNNKEL (reference sequence). CDR3 amino acids: CASSHSGQGKETQYF. CDR3 nucleotides: TGTGCCAGCAGCCACTCGGGACAGGGAAAAGAGACCCAGTACTTC.

The chain couples TRBV29-1 to TRBJ2-5, with 10 bases matching TRBD1. The germline V gene has CDR1 SQVTM and CDR2 ANQGSEA. V was pared by 4 bases and J by 5 bases, with 7 bases of the junction left unmatched. CDR3 length equals 14 residues. The CDR3 nucleotides read TGCAGCGTTGCGAGAGGGACAGGGGCCGAGACCCAGTACTTC. This encodes CSVARGTGAETQYF.

V and J are TRBV20-1 and TRBJ1-2; no clear D. Trimming removed 7 bases at V and 2 bases at J, with 11 bases between. Germline V gives CDR1 DFQATT, CDR2 SNEGSKA (reference sequence). This CDR3 comprises 12 residues. The CDR3 DNA reads TGCAGTGTCCCGTCAGGAAACTATGGCTACACCTTC. Translated: CSVPSGNYGYTF.

The chain employs TRBV19 and TRBJ1-1; 7 nucleotides line up with TRBD1. The CDR3 is 15 amino acids. The junction had 5 bases not matched to a gene; V was cut back by 3 bases and J by 1 base. Germline-derived CDR1 and CDR2 are LNHDA and SQIVND (reference sequence). The CDR3 here is CASSMEGAQNTEAFF. CDR3 DNA: TGTGCCAGTAGTATGGAGGGGGCGCAGAACACTGAAGCTTTCTTT.

The chain is built from TRBV6-5 and TRBJ1-3, with D possibly being TRBD1 (5 bases). Germline V gene data show CDR1 as MNHEY and CDR2 as SVGAGI. CDR3 length equals 13 residues. V shed 7 bases and J shed 2 bases, with 9 bases lying between them. The CDR3 DNA reads as TGTGCCAGCATGAGCAGGGCTGGAAACACCATATATTTT. Amino acid sequence: CASMSRAGNTIYF.

This chain joins TRBV9 and TRBJ2-1, with D tentatively TRBD2 (6 bases). Trimming left V 1 base short and J 5 bases short, with 16 bases between. This CDR3 is 16 amino acids long. Germline CDR1 is SGDLS and CDR2 is YYNGEE. The CDR3 DNA is TGTGCCAGCAGCGTATTAAGGAGGGCCGCTAACAATGAGCAGTTCTTC. Protein product: CASSVLRRAANNEQFF.

The chain has TRBV18 and TRBJ1-2; perhaps TRBD1 as D (5 bases). V lost 3 bases and J lost 1, with 9 bases in between. Germline CDR1 reads KGHSH; CDR2 reads LQKENI. The CDR3 totals 14 residues. CDR3 in DNA: TGTGCCAGCTCACCCGGGACGGATAACTATGGCTACACCTTC. It specifies CASSPGTDNYGYTF.

This chain uses TRBV11-2 with TRBJ2-7; a weak D match, TRBD2 (5 bases). Trimming left V 3 bases short and J 3 bases short, with 12 bases between. CDR1 and CDR2 (germline): SGHAT, FQNNGV. This CDR3 contains 14 residues. CDR3 residues: CASSFGLAFYEQYF. The CDR3 bases are TGTGCCAGCAGCTTCGGACTCGCCTTCTACGAGCAGTACTTC. Together with reference TRBV11-2 and TRBJ2-7, the CDR3 gives the full variable domain: EAGVAQSPRYKIIEKRQSVAFWCNPISGHATLYWYQQILGQGPKLLIQFQNNGVVDDSQLPKDRFSAERLKGVDSTLKIQPAKLEDSAVYLCASSFGLAFYEQYFGPGTRLTVT.

The gene calls are TRBV30 and TRBJ1-1; 7 nucleotides align to TRBD1. The CDR3 has 12 amino acids. J was trimmed by 1 base and V by 7 bases; bases with no gene match: 3. Germline CDR1 reads GTSNPN; CDR2 reads SVGIG (reference sequence). The CDR3 is CASTGENTEAFF. CDR3 DNA: TGTGCCTCCACAGGGGAGAACACTGAAGCTTTCTTT. Filled out from reference TRBV30 and TRBJ1-1, the complete variable domain reads SQTIHQWPATLVQPVGSPLSLECTVEGTSNPNLYWYRQAAGRGLQLLFYSVGIGQISSEVPQNLSASRPQDRQFILSSKKLLLSDSGFYLCASTGENTEAFFGQGTRLTVV.

This clonotype was detected once. The chain has TRBV7-2 and TRBJ2-3, with D possibly being TRBD2 (6 bases). The CDR3 loop spans 11 amino acids. In germline, CDR1 is SGHTA, CDR2 FQGNSA. Trimming removed 11 bases from V and 2 bases from J, with 8 bases in between. CDR3 DNA sequence: TGTGCCTGGGGGGTCACAGATACGCAGTATTTT. Translation: CAWGVTDTQYF.

V is TRBV11-2 and J is TRBJ1-5; D unclear. V shed 5 bases and J shed 0 bases, with 8 bases lying between them. Germline CDR1 and CDR2: SGHAT and FQNNGV. The length of the CDR3 is 14 residues. CDR3 DNA: TGTGCCAGCAGCAACGGGCTTAGCAATCAGCCCCAGCATTTT. This sequence encodes CASSNGLSNQPQHF.

The chain couples TRBV7-2 to TRBJ1-6; D is unclear. The CDR3 has 14 amino acids. Trimming left V 5 bases short and J 10 bases short, with 15 bases between. Germline V gene lookup returns CDR1 SGHTA and CDR2 FQGNSA. CDR3 amino acids: CASSPDRVPSPLHF. The CDR3 DNA is TGTGCCAGCAGCCCCGACCGGGTTCCCTCACCCCTCCACTTT.

The gene calls are TRBV6-2 or TRBV6-3 and TRBJ2-4, with no clear D. This CDR3 has 17 amino acids. Germline CDR1 and CDR2: MNHEY and SVGEGT. V lost 2 bases and J lost 3, with 17 bases in between. For the CDR3, the DNA is TGTGCCAGCAGTTACGTCCACCTATACTGGGGCAAAAACATTCAGTACTTC. Its translation: CASSYVHLYWGKNIQYF.

V and J are TRBV5-6 and TRBJ1-2; maybe TRBD1 (6 bases). CDR1 and CDR2 (germline): SGHDT, YYEEEE. The CDR3 length is 14 residues. Trimming removed 3 bases from V and 5 bases from J, with 14 bases in between. The CDR3 coding sequence is TGTGCCAGCAGCTCGACAGGCGCGAATTATGGCTACACCTTC. It encodes CASSSTGANYGYTF.